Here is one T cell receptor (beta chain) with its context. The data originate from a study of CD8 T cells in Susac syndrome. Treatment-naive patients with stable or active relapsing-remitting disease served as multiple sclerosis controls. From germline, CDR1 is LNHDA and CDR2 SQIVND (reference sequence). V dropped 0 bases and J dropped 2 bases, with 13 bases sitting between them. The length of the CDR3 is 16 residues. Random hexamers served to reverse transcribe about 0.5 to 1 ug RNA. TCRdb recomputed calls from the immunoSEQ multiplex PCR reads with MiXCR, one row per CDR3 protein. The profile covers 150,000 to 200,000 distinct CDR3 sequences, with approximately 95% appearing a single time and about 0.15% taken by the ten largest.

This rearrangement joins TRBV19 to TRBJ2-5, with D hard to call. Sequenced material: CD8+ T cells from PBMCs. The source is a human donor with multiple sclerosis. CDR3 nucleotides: TGTGCCAGTAGTATAGATAGTGAGGCAGATCAAGAGACCCAGTACTTC. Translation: CASSIDSEADQETQYF.